This TCR beta chain was sequenced during a study of blood T cell repertoires in COVID-19. In the study overall: From the United States, Italy and Spain came samples of acute and convalescent COVID-19.

This table comes from immunoSEQ multiplex PCR, and its TCRdb copy is limited to in-frame clones, with some not included. Among about 90,000 clones listed, around four fifths were seen once. Germline values: CDR1 SQVTM, CDR2 ANQGSEA. The V and J ends lost 2 bases and 6 bases respectively, with 11 bases between them. This CDR3 comprises 13 residues. The specimen sequenced was peripheral blood. The V gene is TRBV29-1, the J gene TRBJ1-5; perhaps TRBD1 as D (6 bases). The source is a woman between 70 and 85 years old with active or convalescent COVID-19. The CDR3 region is CSVEIGGGQPQHF. The CDR3 DNA reads TGCAGCGTTGAAATTGGGGGCGGTCAGCCCCAGCATTTT. Full variable domain (rest looked up from reference TRBV29-1 and TRBJ1-5): SAVISQKPSRDICQRGTSLTIQCQVDSQVTMMFWYRQQPGQSLTLIATANQGSEATYESGFVIDKFPISRPNLTFSTLTVSNMSPEDSSIYLCSVEIGGGQPQHFGDGTRLSIL.